The 15 T cell receptor beta chains below were found in one sample sequenced in a study of T cell responses to AZD1222 COVID-19 vaccine. The table came from immunoSEQ multiplex PCR; TCRdb's copy has only in-frame clones and leaves some out. The sample has about 59,000 clones; over 80% are singletons. The material sequenced was peripheral blood, taken on day 0 of AZD1222 vaccination. Every receptor here comes from an adult in good health.

The chain combines TRBV14 with TRBJ2-1; possibly TRBD2 for D (5 bases). Trimming took 0 bases from V and 8 from J, leaving 14 bases between them. Germline lookup yields CDR1 SGHDN and CDR2 FVKESK. This CDR3 comprises 15 residues. The CDR3 sequence is CASSQEIAPGYEQFF. In DNA form, the CDR3 reads TGTGCCAGCAGCCAAGAGATAGCCCCGGGGTATGAGCAGTTCTTC.

This sequence joins TRBV7-9 and TRBJ1-1; possibly TRBD1 for D (6 bases). V was pared by 5 bases and J by 3 bases, with 25 bases between. There are 18 residues in the CDR3. Germline assignment: CDR1 SEHNR and CDR2 FQNEAQ (reference sequence). CDR3 in amino acids: CASSPTIVTQGRYTEAFF. As DNA, the CDR3 is TGTGCCAGCAGCCCGACCATAGTTACACAGGGAAGGTACACTGAAGCTTTCTTT.

V is TRBV12-5 and J is TRBJ1-3; unclear D gene. The CDR3 is 14 residues long. Trimming cost V 2 bases and J 3 bases, with 8 bases left between them. CDR1 is LGHNT and CDR2 is FRNRAP in the germline V gene. CDR3 in DNA: TGTGCTAGTGGTTTGCTCGGGAGTGGAAACACCATATATTTT. It translates to CASGLLGSGNTIYF.

The CDR3 here is CASGFWVNQPQHF. DNA for the CDR3: TGTGCTAGTGGTTTCTGGGTTAATCAGCCCCAGCATTTT. V and J are TRBV12-5 and TRBJ1-5; D remains unclear. Looked up from germline, CDR1 is LGHNT and CDR2 is FRNRAP. V lost 3 bases, J lost 4 bases, and 7 bases lay in between. CDR3 length: 13 amino acids.

V gene TRBV28 combines with J gene TRBJ1-2; 9 bases line up with TRBD1. Germline-derived CDR1 and CDR2 are MDHEN and SYDVKM. V was clipped by 2 bases and J by 4 bases; unmatched bases: 5. There are 15 residues in the CDR3. The CDR3 coding sequence is TGTGCCAGCAGTTTAGCGCCGGGACAGGGCTATGGCTACACCTTC. It translates to CASSLAPGQGYGYTF.

The rearrangement joins TRBV11-3 to TRBJ2-5; D is undetermined. Trimming stripped 5 bases from V and 4 bases from J, with 8 bases between. This CDR3 has 12 amino acids. CDR1 is SGHNT and CDR2 is YENEEA in the germline V gene. CDR3 in DNA: TGTGCCAGCAGCGACGGGTCAGAGACCCAGTACTTC. This codes for CASSDGSETQYF. Full variable domain (outside the CDR3, taken from reference TRBV11-3 and TRBJ2-5): EAGVVQSPRYKIIEKKQPVAFWCNPISGHNTLYWYLQNLGQGPELLIRYENEEAVDDSQLPKDRFSAERLKGVDSTLKIQPAELGDSAVYLCASSDGSETQYFGPGTRLLVL.

V gene TRBV28 combines with J gene TRBJ1-2, with D tentatively TRBD1 (6 bases). V dropped 3 bases and J dropped 3 bases, with 17 bases sitting between them. Germline assignment: CDR1 MDHEN and CDR2 SYDVKM. The CDR3 runs to 16 residues. Here the CDR3 reads CASSLITGRYDYGYTF. CDR3 coding DNA: TGTGCCAGCAGTTTGATTACAGGGAGGTACGACTATGGCTACACCTTC.

J is TRBJ2-7 and V is TRBV6-5; possibly TRBD1 for D (5 bases). CDR1 and CDR2 (germline): MNHEY, SVGAGI. The V end lost 6 bases, the J end lost 5 bases, and 14 bases lay between the germline ends. This CDR3 has 13 residues. CDR3: CASRVAGIHEQYF. DNA for the CDR3: TGTGCCAGCAGGGTGGCAGGGATCCACGAGCAGTACTTC.

The V call is TRBV3-1 (or the pseudogene TRBV3-2), the J call TRBJ2-7, with 10 bases aligning to TRBD2. The trim removed 0 bases at V and 0 bases at J, leaving 5 bases unmatched. Looked up from germline, CDR1 is LGHDT and CDR2 is YNNKEL (reference sequence). The CDR3 is 17 amino acids. The CDR3 DNA sequence: TGTGCCAGCAGCCAAGAAGGCGGACTAGCGGCCTCCTACGAGCAGTACTTC. This translates into CASSQEGGLAASYEQYF.

CDR3 region: CASSDKEGTMNGELFF. CDR3 sequence (DNA): TGCGCCAGCAGCGATAAGGAGGGGACTATGAACGGGGAGCTGTTTTTT. The rearrangement joins TRBV4-1 to TRBJ2-2; TRBD2 aligns across 7 bases. Germline-derived CDR1 and CDR2 are MGHRA and YSYEKL. The CDR3 totals 16 residues. The V gene end was trimmed by 5 bases and the J gene end by 7 bases; junction bases not matched to a gene: 13.

The CDR3: CSVDRDKGYSGYTF. CDR3 bases: TGCAGCGTAGACCGGGACAAGGGATATAGTGGCTACACCTTC. This chain joins TRBV29-1 and TRBJ1-2, with a weak D call TRBD1 (6 bases). Germline loops: CDR1 SQVTM, CDR2 ANQGSEA. Trimming took 6 bases from V and 7 from J, leaving 21 bases between them. The CDR3 loop spans 14 amino acids.

The chain links TRBV5-1 to TRBJ2-1; tentatively, D is TRBD2 (6 bases). Germline-derived CDR1 and CDR2 are SGHRS and YFSETQ. CDR3 length: 15 residues. The V end lost 5 bases, the J end lost 0 bases, and 12 bases lay between the germline ends. CDR3 bases: TGCGCCAGCAGAGAGGACGGGAGCTCCTACAATGAGCAGTTCTTC. This sequence encodes CASREDGSSYNEQFF.

This chain links TRBV21-1 with TRBJ2-5; TRBD2 is the table's D call and was not checked against the DNA. TRBV21-1 represents a pseudogene. The CDR3 is 12 amino acids. The CDR3 DNA follows: TGTGCCAGCAGCAACCGAGCGGGGGCCCAGTACTTC. Its translation: CASSNRAGAQYF.

J is TRBJ2-1 and V is TRBV6-5; D not resolved. CDR3 size: 13 residues. V gave up 4 bases and J gave up 0 bases, with 4 bases separating them. CDR1 is MNHEY and CDR2 is SVGAGI in the germline V gene. DNA of the CDR3: TGTGCCAGCAGTTGGAGCTCCTACAATGAGCAGTTCTTC. Its translation is CASSWSSYNEQFF.

V gene TRBV11-2 combines with J gene TRBJ2-1; TRBD2 matches 14 bases. This CDR3 has 18 residues. Germline V gene sequence: CDR1 SGHAT, CDR2 FQNNGV. The J segment lost 12 bases and the V segment lost 5 bases, leaving 18 bases of the junction unmatched. CDR3 DNA sequence: TGTGCCAGCAGCGAAGCTCCCCTGACTAGCGGGGGGGCGATAGGGCAGTTCTTC. Translation gives CASSEAPLTSGGAIGQFF.